Each of the 25 T cell receptor beta chains below was sequenced from the same sample in a study of T cells after yellow fever vaccination (dated by TCRdb to the late 2010s). Receptor amplification or capture employed 5' RACE. The sequencer listed for this sample is Illumina NovaSeq 6000. The raw public reads went through TCRdb reprocessing: fastp at Q25, MiXCR clone calling, in-frame beta chains kept. Rows are combined by CDR3 protein, so each entry shows the most common genes and DNA. The sample table holds more than 95,000 distinct CDR3 sequences, of which 13% to 15% were seen once. 43% of the sample goes to the ten largest clones. The label giving this sample's treatment or condition can be read as: live attenuated yellow fever vaccine strain. The sample was CD8+ T cells sorted from PBMCs, taken 5 days after the yellow fever booster vaccination. The origin of the receptors is a man between 18 and 29 years old who received the YFV17D yellow fever vaccine.

This clonotype was detected a few times. CDR3 DNA sequence: TGTGCCAGCAGCCCTGCTAGGGTTTCCTACAATGAGCAGTTCTTC. As protein: CASSPARVSYNEQFF. The chain couples TRBV7-8 to TRBJ2-1; D call uncertain. Trimming stripped 5 bases from V and 1 base from J, with 12 bases between. The CDR3 length is 15 residues. The germline CDR1 and CDR2 sequences are SGHVS and FQNEAQ.

There are a few counts of this clonotype. J is TRBJ1-1 and V is TRBV10-2; 9 nucleotides align to TRBD1. Losses at the gene ends were 7 bases for V and 5 bases for J; bases not matched to a gene: 5. Germline lookup yields CDR1 WSHSY and CDR2 SAAADI. The CDR3 spans 13 residues. CDR3 nucleotide sequence: TGCGCCAGCACCGGGACAGGGTGGACTGAAGCTTTCTTT. Translated, it gives CASTGTGWTEAFF.

This clonotype has a count of ten or more. This chain links TRBV5-1 with TRBJ1-1, with TRBD1 as a possible D gene (5 bases). Trimming pared 3 bases from V and 5 bases from J, leaving 11 bases between. There are 13 residues in the CDR3. Germline V gene sequence: CDR1 SGHRS, CDR2 YFSETQ. CDR3 amino acids: CASSWGWGTEAFF. DNA of the CDR3: TGCGCCAGCAGCTGGGGCTGGGGGACTGAAGCTTTCTTT.

This clonotype was detected once. V is TRBV5-6 and J is TRBJ2-7, with D perhaps matching TRBD1 or TRBD2 (6 bases each). V shed 1 base and J shed 0 bases, with 11 bases lying between them. This CDR3 has 15 amino acids. Germline lookup yields CDR1 SGHDT and CDR2 YYEEEE. CDR3 in DNA: TGTGCCAGCAGCTTGTATGGGGGGCCCTCCTACGAGCAGTACTTC. Residues: CASSLYGGPSYEQYF.

This chain connects TRBV13 to TRBJ2-1, with D perhaps matching TRBD1 or TRBD2 (6 bases each). This CDR3 is built from 14 residues. Per germline, CDR1 PRHDT and CDR2 FYEKMQ (reference sequence). V was clipped by 4 bases and J by 10 bases, with 17 bases between them. CDR3: CASSSYPGAAEQFF. In DNA, the CDR3 is TGTGCCAGCAGCTCCTATCCGGGGGCGGCGGAGCAGTTCTTC.

The chain combines TRBV15 with TRBJ1-1; the D is unclear. V dropped 4 bases and J dropped 1 base, with 7 bases sitting between them. Germline V CDR1 and CDR2: LNHNV, YYDKDF (reference sequence). This CDR3 has 13 residues. CDR3 residues: CATSTPKNTEAFF. The CDR3 bases are TGTGCCACCAGCACTCCAAAGAACACTGAAGCTTTCTTT.

This sequence joins TRBV12-3 or TRBV12-4 and TRBJ2-1, with 9 bases aligning to TRBD2. With 5 bases clipped from V and 7 bases from J, the junction kept 12 bases outside the gene matches. This CDR3 has 16 residues. The CDR3: CASSPHWGGGDNEQFF. CDR3 coding DNA: TGTGCCAGCAGTCCCCATTGGGGCGGGGGGGATAATGAGCAGTTCTTC.

This clonotype has a count of ten or more. The chain is built from TRBV10-2 and TRBJ1-1; D call uncertain. The CDR3 contains 12 residues. V was cut by 6 bases and J by 4 bases, with 9 bases left in between. Germline loops: CDR1 WSHSY, CDR2 SAAADI. The CDR3 sequence: CASRTPGTEAFF. CDR3 nucleotide sequence: TGCGCCAGCAGGACACCGGGCACTGAAGCTTTCTTT.

This chain joins TRBV6-5 and TRBJ1-4; no clear D gene. The CDR3 covers 15 residues. CDR1 MNHEY and CDR2 SVGAGI come from the germline V gene. Trimming shortened V by 2 bases and J by 5 bases, and 12 bases separated the two germline ends. DNA of the CDR3: TGTGCCAGCAGTTACGAGGTTGGGCGGAATGAAAAACTGTTTTTT. Its protein is CASSYEVGRNEKLFF.

The chain combines TRBV5-8 with TRBJ2-7, with 7 bases matching TRBD1. V was clipped by 5 bases and J by 4 bases; unmatched bases: 3. The length of the CDR3 is 12 residues. Germline CDR1 is SGHTS and CDR2 is YDEGEE. As DNA, the CDR3 is TGTGCCAGCAGGTACAGGGGTTACGAGCAGTACGTC. Its protein is CASRYRGYEQYV.

This clonotype was seen only once. The chain carries TRBV5-5 and TRBJ1-2; D is possibly TRBD1 (6 bases). Germline CDR1 and CDR2: SGHKS and YYEKEE (reference sequence). V shed 2 bases and J shed 4 bases, with 15 bases lying between them. This CDR3 is built from 15 residues. This CDR3 is CASSFPTGGGYGYTF. The CDR3 nucleotides read TGTGCCAGCAGCTTCCCGACAGGAGGAGGCTATGGCTACACCTTC.

This clonotype was seen a few times. This chain links TRBV20-1 with TRBJ2-2; D is uncertain. Deletions cut 0 bases from V and 1 base from J, with 9 bases between. CDR3 length equals 15 residues. Germline V gives CDR1 DFQATT, CDR2 SNEGSKA (reference sequence). CDR3 sequence (DNA): TGCAGTGCTAGAGATTTGGCAGAGAACACCGGGGAGCTGTTTTTT. As protein: CSARDLAENTGELFF.

The V call is TRBV19, the J call TRBJ1-2, with unresolved D. Trimming left V 6 bases short and J 0 bases short, with 5 bases between. Germline V gene lookup returns CDR1 LNHDA and CDR2 SQIVND (reference sequence). This CDR3 contains 12 residues. CDR3 sequence (DNA): TGTGCCAGTAGACTGTCTAACTATGGCTACACCTTC. This gives the protein CASRLSNYGYTF.

This clonotype was detected a few times. J is TRBJ2-3 and V is TRBV29-1; D remains unclear. CDR3 length equals 15 residues. Trimming stripped 6 bases from V and 3 bases from J, with 19 bases between. The V gene's germline CDR1 is SQVTM and CDR2 ANQGSEA. CDR3 nucleotides: TGCAGCGTACCGGGCCAAACCCGGGTGACAGATACGCAGTATTTT. Its protein product is CSVPGQTRVTDTQYF.

V usage is TRBV29-1 and J usage is TRBJ1-2, with D possibly being TRBD1 (6 bases). This CDR3 contains 13 residues. The V gene lost 6 bases and the J gene lost 4 bases, with 15 bases spanning the gap. Germline lookup yields CDR1 SQVTM and CDR2 ANQGSEA. The CDR3 DNA sequence: TGCAGCGTATGGCGGGGACAAGTCTATGGCTACACCTTC. Translation: CSVWRGQVYGYTF.

In this sample, this clonotype turned up a few times. The chain recombines TRBV4-1 with TRBJ1-1; maybe TRBD1 (6 bases). Germline V gene sequence: CDR1 MGHRA, CDR2 YSYEKL. V was pared by 4 bases and J by 0 bases, with 12 bases between. The CDR3 runs to 15 residues. CDR3 in amino acids: CASSRTDNLNTEAFF. The DNA of the CDR3 is TGCGCCAGCAGCCGGACAGACAATCTGAACACTGAAGCTTTCTTT.

This clonotype occurred a few times. The rearrangement links TRBV7-9 to TRBJ2-1; TRBD2 matches at 11 bases. The CDR3 extends over 17 amino acids. V shed 1 base, J shed 5 bases, and the junction held 7 bases outside the gene matches. Germline assignment: CDR1 SEHNR and CDR2 FQNEAQ (reference sequence). This chain's CDR3 is CASSLVASGGLDNEQFF. The CDR3 DNA is TGTGCCAGCAGCTTAGTGGCTAGCGGGGGGCTGGACAATGAGCAGTTCTTC.

The gene calls are TRBV7-3 and TRBJ2-2, with a possible D match to TRBD2 (5 bases). The germline CDR1 and CDR2 sequences are SGHTA and FQGTGA. The CDR3 runs to 13 residues. Trimming took 5 bases from V and 6 from J, leaving 10 bases between them. DNA of the CDR3: TGTGCCAGCAGCACGGGCGGGCCCGGGGAGCTGTTTTTT. It encodes CASSTGGPGELFF.

The sample holds many counts of this clonotype. The V and J genes are TRBV27 and TRBJ1-5; D possibly corresponds to TRBD1 (5 bases). This CDR3 has 15 amino acids. From germline, CDR1 is MNHEY and CDR2 SMNVEV (reference sequence). Trimming took off 4 bases at V and 3 bases at J, with 13 bases between the two ends. The CDR3 loop is CASSWGSGPNQPQHF. The CDR3 nucleotides are TGTGCCAGCAGTTGGGGCAGCGGGCCCAATCAGCCCCAGCATTTT.

This clonotype was detected a few times. J is TRBJ1-2 and V is TRBV4-3, with D tentatively TRBD1 (5 bases). V was pared by 5 bases and J by 7 bases, with 17 bases between. Germline V gives CDR1 LGHNA, CDR2 YSLEER. This CDR3 is built from 14 residues. CDR3 residues: CASSKGQDWSGYTF. The CDR3 nucleotides are TGCGCCAGCAGCAAGGGGCAGGACTGGAGTGGCTACACCTTC.

This sequence joins TRBV4-3 and TRBJ2-2; D is possibly TRBD1 or TRBD2 (5 bases each). This CDR3 is built from 18 residues. Germline CDR1 reads LGHNA; CDR2 reads YSLEER. The V and J ends lost 1 base and 2 bases respectively, with 17 bases between them. The DNA of the CDR3 is TGCGCCAGCAGCCAAGGGGTGTTCGGGACGGTAAACACCGGGGAGCTGTTTTTT. Amino acid sequence: CASSQGVFGTVNTGELFF.

This clonotype was picked up many times. The chain couples TRBV5-1 to TRBJ2-5; D perhaps matches TRBD2 (5 bases). In germline, CDR1 is SGHRS, CDR2 YFSETQ. The V end was cut by 5 bases, the J end by 2 bases, with 19 bases between. This CDR3 has 16 amino acids. The CDR3 region is CASRPFFGEGQETQYF. The CDR3 DNA reads as TGCGCCAGCAGGCCTTTTTTCGGCGAGGGTCAAGAGACCCAGTACTTC.

The chain is built from TRBV12-3 or TRBV12-4 and TRBJ2-1, with 15 positions matching TRBD2. The ends lost 0 bases at V and 0 bases at J; junction bases unmatched: 3. This CDR3 comprises 19 residues. The CDR3 loop reads CASSLAGLAGGSSYNEQFF. The DNA of the CDR3 is TGTGCCAGCAGTTTAGCGGGACTAGCGGGGGGTTCCTCCTACAATGAGCAGTTCTTC.

This clonotype was observed a handful of times. V usage is TRBV4-1 and J usage is TRBJ2-7; no clear D gene. In germline, CDR1 is MGHRA, CDR2 YSYEKL. With 2 bases removed from V and 1 base from J, the gap between germline ends came to 12 bases. The CDR3 loop spans 15 amino acids. CDR3 nucleotides: TGCGCCAGCAGCCAACTTGCAGCTCAATCCTACGAGCAGTACTTC. Protein product: CASSQLAAQSYEQYF.

The chain joins TRBV12-3 or TRBV12-4 to TRBJ2-7; 9 bases agree with TRBD1. V lost 5 bases to trimming and J lost 6 bases; unmatched junction nucleotides: 17. The CDR3 loop spans 17 amino acids. The CDR3 DNA is TGTGCCAGCAGTCTAATTCCCAGACAGGGGGAATCGGGCGAGCAGTACTTC. Amino acids: CASSLIPRQGESGEQYF.